Below, one T cell receptor beta chain is given with its context. The source of the sample is a study of blood T cell repertoires in COVID-19. Study details: Samples taken during acute and convalescent COVID-19 were collected in the United States, Italy and Spain. Nucleic acid was either cDNA or gDNA, and it came from T cells, B-cell-depleted T cells, or PBMCs.

Original analysis: Amplification from reference gene primers served as the basis for estimated nucleated cell counts. Clones were sequenced by immunoSEQ multiplex PCR, and TCRdb holds only the in-frame ones, with some missing. V and J calls and clone size are as listed in that table; D and trimming were resolved from the DNA. Here the sample spans approximately 110,000 clones, around 84% being singletons. This CDR3 is built from 14 residues. J was trimmed by 15 bases and V by 7 bases; bases with no gene match: 15. Germline V gene data show CDR1 as MDHEN and CDR2 as SYDVKM. The gene calls are TRBV28 and TRBJ1-4; 9 bases fit TRBD1. The TCR comes from a man in his forties or fifties with acute or convalescent COVID-19. Sequencing input: peripheral blood. The CDR3, as DNA: TGTGCCAGCACCGCCGGGACAGGGAAAAGGGGGGTGTTTTTT. Amino acid sequence: CASTAGTGKRGVFF.